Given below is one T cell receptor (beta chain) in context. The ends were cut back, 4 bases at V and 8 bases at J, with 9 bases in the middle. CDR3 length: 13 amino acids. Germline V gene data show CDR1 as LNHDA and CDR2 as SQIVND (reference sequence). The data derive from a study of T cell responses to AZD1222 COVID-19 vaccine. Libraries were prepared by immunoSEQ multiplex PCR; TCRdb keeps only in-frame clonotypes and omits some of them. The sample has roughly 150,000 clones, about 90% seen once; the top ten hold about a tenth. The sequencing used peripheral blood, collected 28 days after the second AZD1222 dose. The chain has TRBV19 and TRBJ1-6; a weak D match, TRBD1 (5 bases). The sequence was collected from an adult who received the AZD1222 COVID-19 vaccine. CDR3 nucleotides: TGTGCCAGTAGTAGGGGGAACGATTCACCCCTCCACTTT. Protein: CASSRGNDSPLHF.